This passage covers 6 T cell receptor beta chains from one sample sequenced in a study of CXCR3-negative and CXCR3-positive naive CD8 T cells. Via 5' RACE with UMI labels, TRB cDNA libraries were prepared. No DNA is given; TCRdb re-called the 5' RACE reads and lists each CDR3 protein once. Its table records roughly 89,000 distinct CDR3 sequences. The specimen sequenced was naive CXCR3- CD8+ T cells from blood. Stated subset: CD45RO-CCR7+CD27+CD95- naive CD8+ T cells lacking CXCR3 (TNR3-). Receptors originate from a human donor in good health. Some clones in this sample may be carry-over from other donors' samples.

The rearrangement links TRBV27 to TRBJ2-4. CDR3 size: 15 residues. In germline, CDR1 is MNHEY, CDR2 SMNVEV (reference sequence). The CDR3 is CASSLLGSAKNIQYF.

The chain employs TRBV28 and TRBJ2-5; TCRdb reports TRBD1, a call that lacks DNA to check it against. CDR1 is MDHEN and CDR2 is SYDVKM in the germline V gene. This CDR3 spans 13 amino acids. Here the CDR3 reads CASSRTGLETQYF.

The rearrangement links TRBV20-1 to TRBJ2-4; TCRdb picks TRBD1, but there is no DNA to check that call. CDR3 length equals 12 residues. The germline V gene has CDR1 DFQATT and CDR2 SNEGSKA (reference sequence). Here the CDR3 reads CSASGDTDIQYF.

The V call is TRBV11-3, the J call TRBJ2-5; TCRdb names TRBD1, which stays unverified in the absence of DNA. The germline gives CDR1 SGHNT, CDR2 YENEEA. The CDR3 loop spans 16 amino acids. The CDR3: CASSPPGRRDKETRYF. The complete variable domain, with remaining parts taken from reference TRBV11-3 and TRBJ2-5, reads EAGVVQSPRYKIIEKKQPVAFWCNPISGHNTLYWYLQNLGQGPELLIRYENEEAVDDSQLPKDRFSAERLKGVDSTLKIQPAELGDSAVYLCASSPPGRRDKETRYFGPGTRLLVL.

The V call is TRBV27, the J call TRBJ2-1; TCRdb's D call, TRBD2, is unchecked because there is no DNA. Per germline, CDR1 MNHEY and CDR2 SMNVEV (reference sequence). The CDR3 covers 16 residues. CDR3 region: CASSAFSGSSYNEQFF.

The V gene is TRBV5-4, the J gene TRBJ2-3; TCRdb's D call of TRBD1 is untestable without DNA. This CDR3 comprises 16 residues. The germline V gene encodes CDR1 SGHNT and CDR2 YYREEE (reference sequence). The CDR3 spells CASSLGMAPPTDTQYF.